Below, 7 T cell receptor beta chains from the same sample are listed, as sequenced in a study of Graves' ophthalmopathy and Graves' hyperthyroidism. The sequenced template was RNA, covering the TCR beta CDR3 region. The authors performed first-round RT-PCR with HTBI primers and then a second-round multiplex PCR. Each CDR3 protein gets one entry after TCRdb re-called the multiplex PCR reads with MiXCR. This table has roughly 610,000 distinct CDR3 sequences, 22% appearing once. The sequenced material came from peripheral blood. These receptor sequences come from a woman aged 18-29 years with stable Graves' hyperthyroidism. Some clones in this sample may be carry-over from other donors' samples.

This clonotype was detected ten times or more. Here the CDR3 reads CASSVGELFF. DNA for the CDR3: TGTGCCAGCTCAGTCGGGGAGCTGTTTTTT. The chain combines TRBV2 with TRBJ2-2; no firm D call. The germline V and J ends were trimmed by 8 bases and 7 bases, with 5 bases remaining between them. The germline V gene encodes CDR1 SNHLY and CDR2 FYNNEI. The CDR3 extends over 10 amino acids. Filled out from reference TRBV2 and TRBJ2-2, the complete variable domain reads EPEVTQTPSHQVTQMGQEVILRCVPISNHLYFYWYRQILGQKVEFLVSFYNNEISEKSEIFDDQFSVERPDGSNFTLKIRSTKLEDSAMYFCASSVGELFFGEGSRLTVL.

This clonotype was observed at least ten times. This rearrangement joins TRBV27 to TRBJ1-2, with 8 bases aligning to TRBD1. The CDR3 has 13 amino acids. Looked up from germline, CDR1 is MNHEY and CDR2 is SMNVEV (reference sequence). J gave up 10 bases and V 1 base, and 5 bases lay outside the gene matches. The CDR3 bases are TGTGCCAGCAGTTTATGGGAACAGGGGGTCTACACCTTC. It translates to CASSLWEQGVYTF.

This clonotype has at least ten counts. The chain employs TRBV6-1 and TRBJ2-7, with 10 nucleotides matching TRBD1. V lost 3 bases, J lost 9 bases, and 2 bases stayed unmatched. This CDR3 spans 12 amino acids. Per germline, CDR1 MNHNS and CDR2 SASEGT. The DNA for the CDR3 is TGTGCCAGCAGTGAGGGACAGGGGAGGCAGTACTTC. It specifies CASSEGQGRQYF.

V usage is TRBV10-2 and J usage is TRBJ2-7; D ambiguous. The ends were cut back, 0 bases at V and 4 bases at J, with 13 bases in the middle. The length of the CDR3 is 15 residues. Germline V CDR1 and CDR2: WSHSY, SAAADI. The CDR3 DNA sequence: TGCGCCAGCAGTGAGTCGCGGAACTTTCGGTACGAGCAGTACTTC. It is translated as CASSESRNFRYEQYF.

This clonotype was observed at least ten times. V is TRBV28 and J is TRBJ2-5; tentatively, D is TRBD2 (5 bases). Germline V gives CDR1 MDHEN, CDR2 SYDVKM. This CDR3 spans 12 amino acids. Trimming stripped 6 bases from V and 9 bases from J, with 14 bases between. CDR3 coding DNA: TGTGCCAGCAGCCCTACTCTGCGGGCCCAGTACTTC. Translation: CASSPTLRAQYF.

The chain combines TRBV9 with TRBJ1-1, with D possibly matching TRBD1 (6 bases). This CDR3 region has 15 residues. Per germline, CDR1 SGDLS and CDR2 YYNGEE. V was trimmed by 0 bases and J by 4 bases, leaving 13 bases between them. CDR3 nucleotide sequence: TGTGCCAGCAGCGTAGGGATAGGAGGGGGCACTGAAGCTTTCTTT. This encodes CASSVGIGGGTEAFF.

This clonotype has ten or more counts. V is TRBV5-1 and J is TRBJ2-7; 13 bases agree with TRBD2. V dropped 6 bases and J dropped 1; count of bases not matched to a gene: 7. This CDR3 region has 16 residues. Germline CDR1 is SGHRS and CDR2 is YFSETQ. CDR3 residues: CASNTGTSGASYEQYF. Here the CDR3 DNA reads TGCGCCAGCAATACCGGGACTAGCGGGGCTTCCTACGAGCAGTACTTC.